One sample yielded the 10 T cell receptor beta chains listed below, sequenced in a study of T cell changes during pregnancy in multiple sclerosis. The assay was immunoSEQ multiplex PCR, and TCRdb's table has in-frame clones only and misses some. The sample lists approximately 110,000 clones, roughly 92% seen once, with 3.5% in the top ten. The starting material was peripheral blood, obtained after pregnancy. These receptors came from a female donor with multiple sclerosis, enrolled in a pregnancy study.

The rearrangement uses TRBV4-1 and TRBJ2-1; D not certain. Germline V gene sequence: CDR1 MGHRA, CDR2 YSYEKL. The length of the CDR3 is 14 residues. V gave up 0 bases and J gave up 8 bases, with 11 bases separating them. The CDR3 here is CASSQDRRDDEQFF. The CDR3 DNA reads TGCGCCAGCAGCCAAGATCGGAGAGACGATGAGCAGTTCTTC.

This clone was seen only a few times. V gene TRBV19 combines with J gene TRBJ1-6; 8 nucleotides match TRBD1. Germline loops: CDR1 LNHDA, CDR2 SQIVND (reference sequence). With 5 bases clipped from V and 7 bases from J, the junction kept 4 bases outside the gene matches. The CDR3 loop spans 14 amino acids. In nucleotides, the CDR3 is TGTGCCAGTAGTGGAAGGACAGGGAATTCACCCCTCCACTTT. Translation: CASSGRTGNSPLHF.

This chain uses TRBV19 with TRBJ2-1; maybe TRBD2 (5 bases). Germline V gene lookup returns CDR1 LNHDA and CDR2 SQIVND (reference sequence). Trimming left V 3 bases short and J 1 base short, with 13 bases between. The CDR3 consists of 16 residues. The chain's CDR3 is CASSMSAGGSYNEQFF. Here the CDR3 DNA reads TGTGCCAGTAGTATGTCAGCTGGAGGTTCCTACAATGAGCAGTTCTTC.

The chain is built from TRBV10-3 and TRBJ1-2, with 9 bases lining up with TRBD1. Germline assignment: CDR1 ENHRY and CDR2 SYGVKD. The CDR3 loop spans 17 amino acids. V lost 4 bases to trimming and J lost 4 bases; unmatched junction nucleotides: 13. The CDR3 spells CAISGDREGKGSYGYTF. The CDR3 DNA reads TGTGCCATCAGTGGGGACAGGGAAGGGAAAGGAAGCTATGGCTACACCTTC.

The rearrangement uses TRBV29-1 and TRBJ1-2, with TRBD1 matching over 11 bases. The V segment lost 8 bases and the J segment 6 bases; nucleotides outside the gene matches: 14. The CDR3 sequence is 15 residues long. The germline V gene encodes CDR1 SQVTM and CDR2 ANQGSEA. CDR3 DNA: TGCAGCCTTGGACAGGGGGCAACCGGGGTGGATGGCTACACCTTC. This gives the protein CSLGQGATGVDGYTF.

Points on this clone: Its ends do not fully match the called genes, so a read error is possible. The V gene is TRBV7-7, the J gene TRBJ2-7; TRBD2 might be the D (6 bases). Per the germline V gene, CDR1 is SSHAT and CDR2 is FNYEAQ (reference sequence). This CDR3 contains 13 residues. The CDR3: CASSPGTLDEQYF. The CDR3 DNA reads TGTGCTAGCAGCCCCGGGACTTTAGACGAGCAGTACTTC.

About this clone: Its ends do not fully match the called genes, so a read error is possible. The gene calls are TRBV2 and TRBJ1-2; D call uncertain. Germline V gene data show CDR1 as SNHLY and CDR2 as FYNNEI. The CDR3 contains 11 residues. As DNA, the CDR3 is TGTGCCAGCAGTGAGGGCCGTCTCCCTCCCTTC. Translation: CASSEGRLPPF.

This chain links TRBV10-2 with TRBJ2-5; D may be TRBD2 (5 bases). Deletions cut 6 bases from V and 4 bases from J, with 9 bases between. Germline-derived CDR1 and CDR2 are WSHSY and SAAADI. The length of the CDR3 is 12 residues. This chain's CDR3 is CASSGVLETQYF. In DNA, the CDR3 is TGCGCCAGCAGCGGGGTTTTAGAGACCCAGTACTTC.

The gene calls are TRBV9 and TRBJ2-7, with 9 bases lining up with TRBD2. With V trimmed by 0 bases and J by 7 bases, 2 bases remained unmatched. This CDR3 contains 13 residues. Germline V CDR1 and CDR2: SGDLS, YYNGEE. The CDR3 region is CASSVELAGEQYF. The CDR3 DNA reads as TGTGCCAGCAGCGTAGAGCTAGCGGGGGAGCAGTACTTC.

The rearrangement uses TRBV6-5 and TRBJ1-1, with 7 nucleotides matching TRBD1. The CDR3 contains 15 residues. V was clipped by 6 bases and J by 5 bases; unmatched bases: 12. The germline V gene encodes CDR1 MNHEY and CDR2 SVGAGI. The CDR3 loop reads CASRPMTGRQTEAFF. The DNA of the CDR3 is TGTGCCAGCAGACCGATGACAGGGCGGCAGACTGAAGCTTTCTTT.